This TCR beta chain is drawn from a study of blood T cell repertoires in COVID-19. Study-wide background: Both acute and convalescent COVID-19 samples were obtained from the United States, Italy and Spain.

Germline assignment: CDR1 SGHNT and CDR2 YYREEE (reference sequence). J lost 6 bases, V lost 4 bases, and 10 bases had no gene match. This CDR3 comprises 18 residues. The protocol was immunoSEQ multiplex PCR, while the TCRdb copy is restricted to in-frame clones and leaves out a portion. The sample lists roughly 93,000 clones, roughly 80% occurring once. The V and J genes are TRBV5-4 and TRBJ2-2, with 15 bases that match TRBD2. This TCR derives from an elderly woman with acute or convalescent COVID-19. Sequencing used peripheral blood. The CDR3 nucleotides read TGTGCCAGCAGCCCCGGGACTAGCGGGGGGCCCGCGTCCGGGGAGCTGTTTTTT. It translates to CASSPGTSGGPASGELFF.